These T cell receptor beta chains were read from a single sample in a study of cytomegalovirus exposure and HLA in healthy donors. The table came from immunoSEQ multiplex PCR; TCRdb's copy has only in-frame clones and leaves some out. Among 100,000 to 150,000 clones listed, roughly 74% were seen once. Sequenced material: PBMCs. These receptor sequences come from a woman aged 50 to 60 in good health and CMV-seropositive. The CDR3 runs from the conserved cysteine through the conserved F or W. Each record gives: D gene, J gene, clone size, V gene, CDR3 protein, CDR3 DNA. A D gene is named only where the DNA matches it firmly. Expanded clones are given a class, and other clones once, few, many or no size at all.

D: NA
J: TRBJ1-2
size: NA
V: TRBV19
CDR3: CASSKRAAHGYTF
DNA: TGTGCCAGTAGCAAGCGGGCGGCGCATGGCTACACCTTC

D: TRBD1
J: TRBJ2-5
size: NA
V: TRBV18
CDR3: CASHRGFGETQYF
DNA: TGTGCCAGTCACAGGGGTTTCGGTGAGACCCAGTACTTC

D: NA
J: TRBJ2-4
size: once
V: TRBV19
CDR3: CASSGYLAKNIQYF
DNA: TGTGCCAGTAGCGGGTACCTAGCCAAAAACATTCAGTACTTC

D: TRBD1
J: TRBJ2-3
size: NA
V: TRBV18
CDR3: CASSTPGGPGDTQYF
DNA: TGTGCCAGCTCAACCCCAGGGGGACCGGGGGATACGCAGTATTTT

D: NA
J: TRBJ1-3
size: once
V: TRBV5-4
CDR3: CASSVQSGGSFGNTIYF
DNA: TGTGCCAGCAGCGTACAGAGTGGGGGCTCTTTTGGAAACACCATATATTTT

D: TRBD1
J: TRBJ1-2
size: NA
V: TRBV7-9
CDR3: CSSSLVARGYYGYTF
DNA: TGTTCCAGCAGCTTAGTAGCCAGGGGGTACTATGGCTACACCTTC

D: NA
J: TRBJ2-7
size: NA
V: TRBV4-2
CDR3: CASSQDGLGYEQYF
DNA: TGTGCCAGCAGCCAAGATGGGCTGGGCTACGAGCAGTACTTC

D: TRBD1
J: TRBJ1-3
size: once
V: TRBV6-8
CDR3: CASSGTPGGRNTIYF
DNA: TGTGCCAGCAGCGGTACCCCAGGGGGAAGGAACACCATATATTTT

D: TRBD1
J: TRBJ2-7
size: NA
V: TRBV5-1
CDR3: CASSLGQGRISYEQYF
DNA: TGCGCCAGCAGCCTGGGACAGGGGAGGATCTCCTACGAGCAGTACTTC

D: TRBD1
J: TRBJ1-2
size: NA
V: TRBV4-1
CDR3: CASTTRDRVNYGYTF
DNA: TGCGCCAGCACGACCCGGGACAGAGTTAACTATGGCTACACCTTC

D: NA
J: TRBJ2-7
size: NA
V: TRBV9
CDR3: CASSVASTGSYEQYF
DNA: TGTGCCAGCAGCGTAGCTTCGACAGGCTCCTACGAGCAGTACTTC

D: NA
J: TRBJ1-6
size: NA
V: TRBV10-2
CDR3: CASSPSRDSPLHF
DNA: TGCGCCAGCAGCCCCAGCCGGGATTCACCCCTCCACTTT

D: TRBD1
J: TRBJ2-2
size: NA
V: TRBV11-3
CDR3: CASSSGQGDTGELFF
DNA: TGTGCCAGCAGCTCCGGACAGGGGGACACCGGGGAGCTGTTTTTT

D: NA
J: TRBJ1-1
size: NA
V: TRBV25-1
CDR3: CASTRRGDTEAFF
DNA: TGTGCCAGCACCCGGCGGGGAGACACTGAAGCTTTCTTT

D: NA
J: TRBJ2-2
size: NA
V: TRBV7-2
CDR3: CASSLDGIKAGELFF
DNA: TGTGCCAGCAGCTTAGACGGGATAAAGGCCGGGGAGCTGTTTTTT

D: NA
J: TRBJ1-6
size: NA
V: TRBV4-1
CDR3: CASSLSGGANTYNSPLHF
DNA: TGCGCCAGCAGCCTCTCTGGTGGGGCGAACACCTATAATTCACCCCTCCACTTT

D: NA
J: TRBJ2-5
size: few
V: TRBV10-3
CDR3: CAISEFLGAPQETQYF
DNA: TGTGCCATCAGTGAGTTTCTAGGGGCCCCACAAGAGACCCAGTACTTC

D: NA
J: TRBJ1-4
size: NA
V: TRBV5-6
CDR3: CASSLDRSNEKLFF
DNA: TGTGCCAGCAGCTTGGACAGATCTAATGAAAAACTGTTTTTT

D: TRBD1
J: TRBJ2-7
size: NA
V: TRBV6-1
CDR3: CASSVPYSQNRGEQYF
DNA: TGTGCCAGCAGTGTTCCCTACTCCCAAAACAGGGGCGAGCAGTACTTC

D: NA
J: TRBJ2-7
size: NA
V: TRBV29-1
CDR3: CSVGGQGGEQYF
DNA: TGCAGCGTTGGAGGTCAGGGCGGCGAGCAGTACTTC

D: NA
J: TRBJ1-2
size: NA
V: TRBV27
CDR3: CASTGDYYGYTF
DNA: TGTGCCAGCACCGGGGACTACTATGGCTACACCTTC

D: TRBD2
J: TRBJ2-3
size: NA
V: TRBV5-4
CDR3: CASSYSGGVGTDTQYF
DNA: TGTGCCAGCAGCTATAGCGGGGGGGTAGGGACAGATACGCAGTATTTT

D: NA
J: TRBJ2-5
size: once
V: TRBV29-1
CDR3: CSVAPLAGAKETQYF
DNA: TGCAGCGTTGCCCCCCTGGCGGGGGCAAAAGAGACCCAGTACTTC

D: TRBD2
J: TRBJ2-3
size: NA
V: TRBV7-2
CDR3: CASSPQGLGKDTQYF
DNA: TGTGCCAGCAGCCCGCAAGGACTAGGGAAAGATACGCAGTATTTT

D: TRBD1
J: TRBJ2-3
size: NA
V: TRBV19
CDR3: CASSIPGQGSPDTQYF
DNA: TGTGCCAGTAGTATTCCGGGACAGGGGTCCCCAGATACGCAGTATTTT

D: TRBD2
J: TRBJ2-2
size: NA
V: TRBV9
CDR3: CASSVSGTNTGELFF
DNA: TGTGCCAGCAGCGTAAGCGGGACGAACACCGGGGAGCTGTTTTTT

D: TRBD1
J: TRBJ1-4
size: NA
V: TRBV5-5
CDR3: CASSLPGQDSEKLFF
DNA: TGTGCCAGCAGCCTACCGGGACAGGACAGCGAAAAACTGTTTTTT

D: NA
J: TRBJ1-5
size: NA
V: TRBV25-1
CDR3: CASSEFCRALQPQHF
DNA: TGTGCCAGCAGTGAATTTTGCAGGGCCCTACAGCCCCAGCATTTT

D: NA
J: TRBJ1-2
size: NA
V: TRBV6-5
CDR3: CASSLQGMAGYTF
DNA: TGTGCCAGCAGTTTGCAGGGGATGGCTGGCTACACCTTC

D: NA
J: TRBJ1-2
size: NA
V: TRBV6-5
CDR3: CASRRQYPNYGYTF
DNA: TGTGCCAGCAGGCGACAGTACCCTAACTATGGCTACACCTTC

D: NA
J: TRBJ1-2
size: NA
V: TRBV28
CDR3: CASSSLDYGYTF
DNA: TGTGCCAGCAGTTCCCTCGACTATGGCTACACCTTC

D: TRBD1
J: TRBJ1-2
size: NA
V: TRBV12-5
CDR3: CASGPDRGDGYTF
DNA: TGTGCTAGTGGCCCTGACAGGGGGGATGGCTACACCTTC

D: NA
J: TRBJ2-7
size: NA
V: TRBV5-8
CDR3: CASSLGDGDYEQYF
DNA: TGTGCCAGCAGCTTAGGTGACGGGGACTACGAGCAGTACTTC

D: TRBD1
J: TRBJ2-3
size: NA
V: TRBV7-3
CDR3: CASSFAGTGFADTQYF
DNA: TGTGCCAGCAGCTTTGCCGGGACAGGGTTCGCAGATACGCAGTATTTT

D: TRBD2
J: TRBJ2-1
size: NA
V: TRBV4-3
CDR3: CASSQAVIAGSNEQFF
DNA: TGCGCCAGCAGCCAAGCGGTAATAGCGGGGAGCAATGAGCAGTTCTTC

D: NA
J: TRBJ1-2
size: NA
V: TRBV18
CDR3: CASNEWGDYGYTF
DNA: TGTGCCAGCAATGAGTGGGGGGACTATGGCTACACCTTC

D: TRBD1
J: TRBJ1-6
size: NA
V: TRBV5-4
CDR3: CASSIRQGRDNSPLHF
DNA: TGTGCCAGCAGCATAAGACAGGGAAGGGATAATTCACCCCTCCACTTT

D: TRBD2
J: TRBJ2-3
size: NA
V: TRBV10-3
CDR3: CAISENGLAGTDTQYF
DNA: TGTGCCATCAGTGAAAATGGGCTAGCGGGGACAGATACGCAGTATTTT

D: TRBD2
J: TRBJ2-3
size: NA
V: TRBV4-1
CDR3: CASSRSGLAGGGADTQYF
DNA: TGCGCCAGCAGCCGCTCGGGACTAGCGGGGGGCGGTGCAGATACGCAGTATTTT

D: NA
J: TRBJ2-2
size: few
V: TRBV7-2
CDR3: CASSPWSLGGTGELFF
DNA: TGTGCCAGCAGCCCCTGGTCCCTTGGGGGGACCGGGGAGCTGTTTTTT

D: TRBD1
J: TRBJ2-7
size: NA
V: TRBV5-1
CDR3: CASSLLGTGENEQYF
DNA: TGCGCCAGCAGCCTATTGGGGACAGGGGAAAACGAGCAGTACTTC

D: TRBD1
J: TRBJ1-5
size: NA
V: TRBV11-2
CDR3: CASSSDRGRGQPQHF
DNA: TGTGCCAGCAGCTCGGACAGGGGGCGAGGTCAGCCCCAGCATTTT

D: NA
J: TRBJ1-2
size: NA
V: TRBV9
CDR3: CASSVAGEGYGYTF
DNA: TGTGCCAGCAGCGTAGCGGGGGAGGGCTATGGCTACACCTTC

D: NA
J: TRBJ1-4
size: few
V: TRBV7-9
CDR3: CASSQIQGANEKLFF
DNA: TGTGCCAGCAGCCAGATACAGGGCGCAAATGAAAAACTGTTTTTT

D: TRBD1
J: TRBJ1-2
size: NA
V: TRBV7-9
CDR3: CASSLTRDRSPYGYTF
DNA: TGTGCCAGCAGCTTAACCCGGGACAGGAGCCCGTATGGCTACACCTTC

D: NA
J: TRBJ2-3
size: NA
V: TRBV5-5
CDR3: CASSFSRATDTQYF
DNA: TGTGCCAGCAGCTTCTCCAGGGCCACAGATACGCAGTATTTT

D: NA
J: TRBJ2-6
size: NA
V: TRBV5-4
CDR3: CASSLGQVPSGANVLTF
DNA: TGTGCCAGCAGCTTGGGACAGGTGCCCTCTGGGGCCAACGTCCTGACTTTC

D: NA
J: TRBJ2-7
size: NA
V: TRBV29-1
CDR3: CSGIDAGQLTYEQYF
DNA: TGCAGCGGAATCGATGCGGGACAGCTTACCTACGAGCAGTACTTC

D: TRBD1
J: TRBJ1-2
size: NA
V: TRBV9
CDR3: CASSVGTGASYGYTF
DNA: TGTGCCAGCAGCGTTGGGACAGGCGCATCCTATGGCTACACCTTC

D: TRBD1
J: TRBJ1-4
size: few
V: TRBV18
CDR3: CASSLSYTGTGPEKLFF
DNA: TGTGCCAGCTCCCTTTCTTACACGGGGACAGGGCCTGAAAAACTGTTTTTT

D: TRBD1
J: TRBJ2-2
size: once
V: TRBV5-1
CDR3: CASVLGGSVTGELFF
DNA: TGCGCCAGCGTCCTAGGGGGCTCGGTCACCGGGGAGCTGTTTTTT

D: TRBD1
J: TRBJ2-7
size: NA
V: TRBV10-2
CDR3: CASSAGGNDEQYF
DNA: TGCGCCAGCAGTGCAGGGGGTAACGACGAGCAGTACTTC

D: NA
J: TRBJ2-2
size: NA
V: TRBV11-3
CDR3: CASSLLGTASGELFF
DNA: TGTGCCAGCAGCTTATTGGGCACCGCGTCCGGGGAGCTGTTTTTT

D: NA
J: TRBJ2-7
size: NA
V: TRBV5-1
CDR3: CASSAEWESSYEQYF
DNA: TGCGCCAGCAGCGCCGAATGGGAGAGCTCCTACGAGCAGTACTTC

D: TRBD1
J: TRBJ2-1
size: NA
V: TRBV6-1
CDR3: CASSTQGVQDNEQFF
DNA: TGTGCCAGCAGTACACAGGGGGTCCAGGACAATGAGCAGTTCTTC

D: TRBD1
J: TRBJ1-2
size: few
V: TRBV2
CDR3: CASKLDRGGYTF
DNA: TGTGCCAGCAAATTGGACAGGGGTGGCTACACCTTC

D: NA
J: TRBJ2-3
size: few
V: TRBV6-5
CDR3: CASSQDSHSTDTQYF
DNA: TGTGCCAGCAGCCAGGACAGTCATAGCACAGATACGCAGTATTTT

D: NA
J: TRBJ1-2
size: few
V: TRBV4-2
CDR3: CASSQDQGGYTF
DNA: TGTGCCAGCAGCCAAGATCAGGGGGGCTACACCTTC

D: NA
J: TRBJ1-2
size: NA
V: TRBV6-6
CDR3: CASSYEGSLGYGYTF
DNA: TGTGCCAGCAGTTACGAGGGATCCCTAGGCTATGGCTACACCTTC

D: NA
J: TRBJ2-7
size: NA
V: TRBV7-9
CDR3: CASSLDRGYEQYF
DNA: TGTGCCAGCAGCTTAGACCGAGGGTACGAGCAGTACTTC